A single sample gave rise to the 22 T cell receptor beta chains below, sequenced in a study of OX40 agonist ivuxolimab in advanced cancers. Method: immunoSEQ multiplex PCR; TCRdb's copy keeps in-frame clones and lacks some. In the table there are 55,000 to 75,000 clones, more than 65% of which are singletons. Source: CD4+ or CD8+ T cells sorted from blood, taken in a trial of the OX40 agonist ivuxolimab. The receptors shown here come from an adult with an advanced solid tumor such as melanoma, head and neck, liver or kidney cancer.

The V and J genes are TRBV10-3 and TRBJ2-1; 9 nucleotides match TRBD2. Germline CDR1 is ENHRY and CDR2 is SYGVKD. There are 18 residues in the CDR3. Trimming at V came to 0 bases and at J to 1 base, leaving 7 bases not matched to a gene. The CDR3 nucleotides read TGTGCCATCAGTGAGTCGAGGGGGGGACTAGCATCCTACAATGAGCAGTTCTTC. Its translation is CAISESRGGLASYNEQFF.

The J gene is TRBJ1-1, the V gene TRBV19; 7 nucleotides match TRBD1. V dropped 0 bases and J dropped 0; count of bases not matched to a gene: 4. CDR1 and CDR2 (germline): LNHDA, SQIVND (reference sequence). The CDR3 totals 16 residues. The CDR3 reads CASSIETGQMNTEAFF. CDR3 DNA: TGTGCCAGTAGTATAGAAACGGGACAGATGAACACTGAAGCTTTCTTT.

This chain uses TRBV4-2 with TRBJ2-6, with a possible D match to TRBD2 (5 bases). The CDR3 sequence is 18 residues long. V dropped 1 base and J dropped 4 bases, with 17 bases sitting between them. CDR1 and CDR2 from the germline V gene are LGHNA and YNFKEQ. CDR3 loop: CASSQGTAPSLGANVLTF. DNA of the CDR3: TGTGCCAGCAGCCAAGGGACTGCTCCTTCGCTGGGGGCCAACGTCCTGACTTTC.

V gene TRBV11-3 combines with J gene TRBJ2-3; 11 nucleotides agree with TRBD2. The CDR3 totals 17 residues. Germline V gene sequence: CDR1 SGHNT, CDR2 YENEEA. J lost 0 bases, V lost 5 bases, and 7 bases had no gene match. The CDR3 loop reads CASSIGTSGASTDTQYF. DNA of the CDR3: TGTGCCAGCAGCATCGGGACTAGCGGAGCTAGCACAGATACGCAGTATTTT.

The chain links TRBV18 to TRBJ1-1; TRBD1 matches at 8 bases. The germline V gene has CDR1 KGHSH and CDR2 LQKENI. The CDR3 sequence is 15 residues long. Trimming at V came to 5 bases and at J to 5 bases, leaving 10 bases not matched to a gene. In DNA, the CDR3 is TGTGCCAGCTCAGGCAGACAGGGGTTTGAAACTGAAGCTTTCTTT. Translated, it gives CASSGRQGFETEAFF.

Only one count was recorded for this clone. The J gene is TRBJ1-4, the V gene TRBV7-9, with D perhaps TRBD1 (6 bases). The CDR3 length is 16 residues. The V gene lost 5 bases and the J gene lost 0 bases, with 13 bases spanning the gap. Germline lookup yields CDR1 SEHNR and CDR2 FQNEAQ (reference sequence). The CDR3 DNA reads TGTGCCAGCAGCCTGAGACAGGTCTCAACTAATGAAAAACTGTTTTTT. Protein: CASSLRQVSTNEKLFF.

A note on this clone: Within the sample, other DNA sequences also encode this same CDR3. The chain has TRBV6-5 and TRBJ1-1, with D perhaps matching TRBD1 (5 bases). The CDR3 runs 13 residues. The germline V gene encodes CDR1 MNHEY and CDR2 SVGAGI. Trimming pared 3 bases from V and 5 bases from J, leaving 10 bases between. In DNA form, the CDR3 reads TGTGCCAGCAGTTATCAGGGTGGTACTGAAGCTTTCTTT. Residues: CASSYQGGTEAFF.

A single count supports this clone. The chain recombines TRBV5-8 with TRBJ1-2; 8 bases are shared with TRBD1. The CDR3 loop spans 14 amino acids. V lost 4 bases and J lost 2; bases outside the gene matches: 4. The germline V gene encodes CDR1 SGHTS and CDR2 YDEGEE. The CDR3 DNA is TGTGCCAGCAGCCCGACAGGGGCCAACTATGGCTACACCTTC. Translated, it gives CASSPTGANYGYTF. Based on the CDR3 plus reference TRBV5-8 and TRBJ1-2, the full variable domain is EAGVTQSPTHLIKTRGQQATLRCSPISGHTSVYWYQQALGLGLQFLLWYDEGEERNRGNFPPRFSGRQFPNYSSELNVNALELEDSALYLCASSPTGANYGYTFGSGTRLTVV.

The V and J genes are TRBV6-5 and TRBJ1-1; D is perhaps TRBD1 (5 bases). Trimming removed 6 bases at V and 4 bases at J, with 12 bases between. The CDR3 consists of 13 residues. Germline V gives CDR1 MNHEY, CDR2 SVGAGI. Here the CDR3 reads CASSAPGTTEAFF. CDR3 in DNA: TGTGCCAGCAGCGCGCCAGGGACCACTGAAGCTTTCTTT.

The V and J genes are TRBV10-3 and TRBJ2-1, with D hard to call. The ends were cut back, 4 bases at V and 6 bases at J, with 7 bases in the middle. The CDR3 length is 12 residues. The germline V gene encodes CDR1 ENHRY and CDR2 SYGVKD. The CDR3 loop reads CAISGQTNEQFF. The DNA of the CDR3 is TGTGCCATCAGTGGCCAGACCAATGAGCAGTTCTTC.

This clone was seen only a few times. This chain uses TRBV10-1 with TRBJ1-5; D is unresolved. CDR1 and CDR2 from the germline V gene are WNHNN and SYGVQD (reference sequence). With 2 bases removed from V and 2 bases from J, the gap between germline ends came to 4 bases. There are 13 residues in the CDR3. The CDR3 region has the DNA TGCGCCAGCAGTGAGAGGGGCAATCAGCCCCAGCATTTT. Translation gives CASSERGNQPQHF.

CDR3 sequence reads: CASSLVAGGNEQYF. For the CDR3, the DNA is TGTGCCAGCAGCTTAGTGGCCGGGGGTAACGAGCAGTACTTC. The chain joins TRBV7-2 to TRBJ2-7, with D possibly matching TRBD2 (6 bases). The CDR3 runs to 14 residues. V lost 1 base and J lost 5, with 12 bases in between. Germline CDR1 SGHTA, CDR2 FQGNSA. Full variable domain (rest looked up from reference TRBV7-2 and TRBJ2-7): GAGVSQSPSNKVTEKGKDVELRCDPISGHTALYWYRQSLGQGLEFLIYFQGNSAPDKSGLPSDRFSAERTGGSVSTLTIQRTQQEDSAVYLCASSLVAGGNEQYFGPGTRLTVT.

Here the CDR3 DNA reads TGTGCCACTTCTTGGGACAGGGCGAGTGAGCAGTACTTC. Protein sequence: CATSWDRASEQYF. The chain employs TRBV6-5 and TRBJ2-7; 9 positions match TRBD1. The CDR3 sequence is 13 residues long. V lost 10 bases and J lost 7; bases outside the gene matches: 11. Germline V gives CDR1 MNHEY, CDR2 SVGAGI.

J is TRBJ1-2 and V is TRBV7-9; perhaps TRBD1 as D (6 bases). CDR1 SEHNR and CDR2 FQNEAQ come from the germline V gene (reference sequence). Trimming took 5 bases from V and 5 from J, leaving 18 bases between them. This CDR3 is built from 15 residues. DNA of the CDR3: TGTGCCAGCAGCCGAGCACCACAGGGACCATATGGCTACACCTTC. It translates to CASSRAPQGPYGYTF.

This rearrangement joins TRBV5-6 to TRBJ1-3, with D possibly matching TRBD1 (5 bases). Germline V lookup: CDR1 SGHDT, CDR2 YYEEEE. The V and J ends lost 5 bases and 1 base respectively, with 13 bases between them. The CDR3 covers 15 residues. The CDR3 spells CASRSRSGSGNTIYF. The CDR3 DNA is TGTGCCAGCAGGTCTCGATCAGGGTCTGGAAACACCATATATTTT.

The V gene is TRBV6-1, the J gene TRBJ1-5; TRBD1 agrees at 10 bases. Germline trimming cut 4 bases from V and 5 bases from J; bases unmatched to any gene: 5. Germline CDR1 MNHNS, CDR2 SASEGT. The CDR3 sequence is 15 residues long. CDR3 protein: CASSGSTGGDQPQHF. The CDR3 nucleotides read TGTGCCAGCAGTGGATCGACAGGGGGCGATCAGCCCCAGCATTTT.

The rearrangement links TRBV6-6 to TRBJ1-2, with 9 bases matching TRBD1. Germline CDR1 MNHNY, CDR2 SVGAGI (reference sequence). Germline trimming cut 0 bases from V and 6 bases from J; bases unmatched to any gene: 5. This CDR3 has 15 residues. As DNA, the CDR3 is TGTGCCAGCAGTTACTCGAGGACAGGGGTGGATGGCTACACCTTC. Its protein product is CASSYSRTGVDGYTF.

The rearrangement links TRBV5-4 to TRBJ2-7, with TRBD2 matching over 8 bases. With 5 bases clipped from V and 5 bases from J, the junction kept 9 bases outside the gene matches. Per germline, CDR1 SGHNT and CDR2 YYREEE (reference sequence). The CDR3 extends over 14 amino acids. In DNA form, the CDR3 reads TGTGCCAGCAGGGAAGGTAGCGGGGTTCACGAGCAGTACTTC. It translates to CASREGSGVHEQYF.

The V call is TRBV18, the J call TRBJ1-5, with 7 bases fitting TRBD1. Looked up from germline, CDR1 is KGHSH and CDR2 is LQKENI. The CDR3 loop spans 15 amino acids. V lost 5 bases, J lost 3 bases, and 7 bases stayed unmatched. CDR3 nucleotide sequence: TGTGCCAGCTCAGTTTTGGGACAGAACAATCAGCCCCAGCATTTT. Protein: CASSVLGQNNQPQHF.

CDR3 region: CASSPGQGYRETQYF. Written as DNA, the CDR3 is TGTGCCAGCAGCCCGGGACAGGGCTATAGAGAGACCCAGTACTTC. The genes are TRBV11-2 and TRBJ2-5; the match to TRBD1 covers 9 bases. The CDR3 is made up of 15 amino acids. Trimming at V came to 5 bases and at J to 4 bases, leaving 8 bases not matched to a gene. From germline, CDR1 is SGHAT and CDR2 FQNNGV.

The chain carries TRBV25-1 and TRBJ2-3; TRBD2 matches at 12 bases. Germline V gene lookup returns CDR1 MGHDK and CDR2 SYGVNS. The CDR3 loop spans 16 amino acids. The J segment lost 1 base and the V segment lost 1 base, leaving 0 bases of the junction unmatched. CDR3 residues: CASSEWTSGGTDTQYF. For the CDR3, the DNA is TGTGCCAGCAGTGAATGGACTAGCGGGGGCACAGATACGCAGTATTTT.

This clone was detected only once. The chain employs TRBV6-5 and TRBJ2-7, with 7 nucleotides matching TRBD1. The CDR3 is 13 amino acids. Germline V gene data show CDR1 as MNHEY and CDR2 as SVGAGI. J gave up 0 bases and V 8 bases, and 4 bases lay outside the gene matches. CDR3 amino acids: CASSGQNSYEQYF. CDR3 DNA: TGTGCCAGCTCGGGACAGAACTCCTACGAGCAGTACTTC.